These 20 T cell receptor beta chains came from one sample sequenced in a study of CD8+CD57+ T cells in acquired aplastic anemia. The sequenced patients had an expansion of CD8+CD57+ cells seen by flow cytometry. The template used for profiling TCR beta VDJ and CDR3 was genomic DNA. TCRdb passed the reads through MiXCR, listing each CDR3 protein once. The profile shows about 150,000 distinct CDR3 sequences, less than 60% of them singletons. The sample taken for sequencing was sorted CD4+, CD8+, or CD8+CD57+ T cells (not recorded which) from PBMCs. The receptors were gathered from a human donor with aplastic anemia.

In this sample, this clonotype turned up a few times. As DNA, the CDR3 is TGTGCCAGCAGCTCGCCGGGACAGGCCTACAATGAGCAGTTCTTC. Translating it yields CASSSPGQAYNEQFF. This chain joins TRBV7-9 and TRBJ2-1; 8 nucleotides line up with TRBD1. V shed 4 bases, J shed 2 bases, and the junction held 4 bases outside the gene matches. The CDR3 sequence is 15 residues long. The germline CDR1 and CDR2 sequences are SEHNR and FQNEAQ (reference sequence).

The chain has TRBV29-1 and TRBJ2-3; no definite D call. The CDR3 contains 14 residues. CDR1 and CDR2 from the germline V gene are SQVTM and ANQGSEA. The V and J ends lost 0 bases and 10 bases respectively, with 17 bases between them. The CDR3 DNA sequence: TGCAGCGTTGAAGACCCCCTCCTGATGCCTTCGCAGTATTTT. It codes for CSVEDPLLMPSQYF.

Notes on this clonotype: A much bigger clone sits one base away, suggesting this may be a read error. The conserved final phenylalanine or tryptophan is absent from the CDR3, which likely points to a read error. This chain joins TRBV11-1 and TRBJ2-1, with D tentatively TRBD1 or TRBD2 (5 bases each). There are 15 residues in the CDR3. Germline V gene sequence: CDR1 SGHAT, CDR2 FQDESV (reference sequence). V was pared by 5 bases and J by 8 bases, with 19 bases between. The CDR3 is CASSIRDPLDHEQFL. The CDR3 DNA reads TGTGCCAGCAGCATCCGGGACCCCCTTGACCATGAGCAGTTCCTC.

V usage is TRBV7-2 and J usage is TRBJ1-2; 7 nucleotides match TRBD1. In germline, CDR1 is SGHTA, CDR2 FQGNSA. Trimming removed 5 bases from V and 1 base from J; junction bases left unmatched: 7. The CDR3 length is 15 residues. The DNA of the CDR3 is TGTGCCAGCAGCACCCCAGGGGGTCGTAACTATGGCTACACCTTC. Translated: CASSTPGGRNYGYTF.

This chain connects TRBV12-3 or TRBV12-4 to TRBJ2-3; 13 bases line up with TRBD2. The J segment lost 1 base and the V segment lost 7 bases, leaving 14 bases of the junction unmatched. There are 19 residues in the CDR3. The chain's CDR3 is CASTKFPGLAGRGTDTQYF. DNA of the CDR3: TGTGCCAGCACCAAATTCCCGGGACTAGCGGGGCGCGGCACAGATACGCAGTATTTT.

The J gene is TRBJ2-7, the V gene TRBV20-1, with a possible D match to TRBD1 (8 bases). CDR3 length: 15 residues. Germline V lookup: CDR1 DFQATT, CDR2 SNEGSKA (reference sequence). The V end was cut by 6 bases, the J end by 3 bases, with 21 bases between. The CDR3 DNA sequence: TGCAGTGCCAGCAGTTTACAGGGGGGGAACTACGAGCAGTACTTC. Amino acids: CSASSLQGGNYEQYF.

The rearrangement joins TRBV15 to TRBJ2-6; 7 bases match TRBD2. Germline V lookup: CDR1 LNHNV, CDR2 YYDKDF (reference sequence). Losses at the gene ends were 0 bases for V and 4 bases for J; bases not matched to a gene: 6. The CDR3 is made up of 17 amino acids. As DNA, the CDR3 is TGTGCCACCAGCAGAGATCGATCCGGGGGGGGGGCCAACGTCCTGACTTTC. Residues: CATSRDRSGGGANVLTF.

The CDR3 DNA follows: TGTGCCAGCAGTTACGGTGGGCAGGGCAACGAGCAGTACTTC. Protein: CASSYGGQGNEQYF. The chain carries TRBV2 and TRBJ2-7; weak D call: TRBD1 (5 bases). The CDR3 runs 14 residues. The V gene lost 5 bases and the J gene lost 5 bases, with 16 bases spanning the gap. Germline CDR1 is SNHLY and CDR2 is FYNNEI.

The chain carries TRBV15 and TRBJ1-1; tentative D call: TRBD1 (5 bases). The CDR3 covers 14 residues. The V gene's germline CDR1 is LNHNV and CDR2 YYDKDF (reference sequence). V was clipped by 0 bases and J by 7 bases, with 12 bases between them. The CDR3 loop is CATSRDNGRGEAFF. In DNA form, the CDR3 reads TGTGCCACCAGCAGAGATAACGGGAGGGGTGAAGCTTTCTTT.

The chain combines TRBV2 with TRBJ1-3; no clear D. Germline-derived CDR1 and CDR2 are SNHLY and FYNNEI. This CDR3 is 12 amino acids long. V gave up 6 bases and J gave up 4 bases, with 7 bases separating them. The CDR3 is CASRGVGNTIYF. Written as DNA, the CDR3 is TGTGCCAGCAGGGGAGTCGGAAACACCATATATTTT.

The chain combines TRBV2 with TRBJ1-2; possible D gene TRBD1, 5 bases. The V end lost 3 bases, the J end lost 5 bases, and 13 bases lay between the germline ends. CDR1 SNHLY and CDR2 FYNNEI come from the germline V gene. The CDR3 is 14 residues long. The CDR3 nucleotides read TGTGCCAGCAGTGATCTGGGGGTGAATTATGGCTACACCTTC. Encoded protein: CASSDLGVNYGYTF.

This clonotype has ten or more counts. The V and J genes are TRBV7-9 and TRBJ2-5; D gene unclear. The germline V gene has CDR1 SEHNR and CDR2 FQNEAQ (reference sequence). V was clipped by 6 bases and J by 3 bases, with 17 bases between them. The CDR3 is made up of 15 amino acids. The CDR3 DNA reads TGTGCCAGCAGAGCCAAGGGATCGGAGAAAGAGACCCAGTACTTC. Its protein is CASRAKGSEKETQYF.

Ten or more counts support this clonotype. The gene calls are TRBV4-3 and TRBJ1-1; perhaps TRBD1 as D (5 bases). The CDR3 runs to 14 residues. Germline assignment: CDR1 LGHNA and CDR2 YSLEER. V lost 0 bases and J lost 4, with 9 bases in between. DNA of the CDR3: TGCGCCAGCAGCCAAGATTTGGGGGGCACTGAAGCTTTCTTT. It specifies CASSQDLGGTEAFF.

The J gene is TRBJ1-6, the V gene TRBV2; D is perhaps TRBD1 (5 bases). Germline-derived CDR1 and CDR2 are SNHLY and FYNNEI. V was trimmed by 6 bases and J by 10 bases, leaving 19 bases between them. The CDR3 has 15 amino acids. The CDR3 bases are TGTGCCAGCAGCCAGCAGGGCGGTAGAGGATCACCCCTCCACTTT. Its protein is CASSQQGGRGSPLHF.

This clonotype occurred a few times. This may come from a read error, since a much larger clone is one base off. In nucleotides, the CDR3 is TGTGCCAGCAGCTTAGCGGGGGGAAAAGGTACGCAGTATTTT. It encodes CASSLAGGKGTQYF. V is TRBV13 and J is TRBJ2-3; TRBD2 matches 7 bases. The V and J ends lost 1 base and 8 bases, in that order; junction bases with no gene match: 6. The CDR3 consists of 14 residues. CDR1 PRHDT and CDR2 FYEKMQ come from the germline V gene (reference sequence).

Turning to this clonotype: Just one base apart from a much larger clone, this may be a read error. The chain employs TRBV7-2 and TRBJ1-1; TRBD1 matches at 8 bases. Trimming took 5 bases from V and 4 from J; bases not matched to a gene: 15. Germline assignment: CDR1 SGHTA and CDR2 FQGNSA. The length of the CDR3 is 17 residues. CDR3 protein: CASSPLQGGGRGTEAFF. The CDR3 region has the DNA TGTGCCAGCAGCCCGCTACAGGGGGGGGGGCGAGGCACTGAAGCTTTCTTT. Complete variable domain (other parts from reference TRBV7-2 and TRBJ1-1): GAGVSQSPSNKVTEKGKDVELRCDPISGHTALYWYRQSLGQGLEFLIYFQGNSAPDKSGLPSDRFSAERTGGSVSTLTIQRTQQEDSAVYLCASSPLQGGGRGTEAFFGQGTRLTVV.

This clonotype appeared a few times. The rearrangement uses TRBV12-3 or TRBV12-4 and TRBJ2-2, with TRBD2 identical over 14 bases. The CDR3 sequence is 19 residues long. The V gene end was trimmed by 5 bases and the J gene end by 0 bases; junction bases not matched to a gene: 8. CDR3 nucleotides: TGTGCCAGCAGTCCGAAAGGACTAGCGGGGGGCCCGAACACCGGGGAGCTGTTTTTT. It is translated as CASSPKGLAGGPNTGELFF.

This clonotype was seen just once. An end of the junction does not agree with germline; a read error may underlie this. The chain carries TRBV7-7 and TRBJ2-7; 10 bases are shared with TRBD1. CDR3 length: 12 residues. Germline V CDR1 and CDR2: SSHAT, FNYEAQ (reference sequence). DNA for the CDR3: TGTGCTAGCAGTGGACAGGGGGGAGGGCAGTACTTC. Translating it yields CASSGQGGGQYF.

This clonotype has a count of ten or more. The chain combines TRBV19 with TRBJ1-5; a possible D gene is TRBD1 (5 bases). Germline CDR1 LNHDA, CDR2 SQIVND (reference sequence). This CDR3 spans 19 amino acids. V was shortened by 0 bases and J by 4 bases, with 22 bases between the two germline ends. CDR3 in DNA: TGTGCCAGTAGTATAGACCGGGACCGACAACTAAAGGGGAATCAGCCCCAGCATTTT. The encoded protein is CASSIDRDRQLKGNQPQHF.

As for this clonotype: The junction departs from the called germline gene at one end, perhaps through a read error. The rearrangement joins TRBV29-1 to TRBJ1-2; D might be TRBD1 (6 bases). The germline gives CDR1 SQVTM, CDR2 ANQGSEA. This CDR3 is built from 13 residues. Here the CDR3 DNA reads TGCGGCGTTGAATTGGACAGAGGCTATGGCTACACCTTC. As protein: CGVELDRGYGYTF.